This T cell receptor (beta chain) was captured in a study of T-cell memory formation after mild COVID-19. Study at large: TCR clusters showed largely donor specificity.

Trimming removed 2 bases from V and 1 base from J; junction bases left unmatched: 7. The CDR3 is 17 residues long. CDR1 is MNHNY, CDR2 SVGAGI, per germline (reference sequence). Study-wide results and limits: Clones which contracted sat mainly in CM and EM if CD4+, and in EMRA if CD8+. Day 37-peaking second-wave clones had unconfirmed SARS-CoV-2 specificity.

This clonotype was recorded a few times. The antigen remains unidentified. 5'RACE primed at constant segments yielded TCR alpha and TCR beta cDNA libraries bearing sample barcodes and UMIs. TCRdb called the 5' RACE reads again in MiXCR, with one record for every CDR3 protein. Of hundreds of thousands of distinct CDR3 sequences detected, roughly 21% appear once; the ten largest clones hold 7.5% to 9.5%. Sequencing was performed on PBMCs or a T cell subset sorted from them (not recorded which). J is TRBJ1-2 and V is TRBV6-6, with 10 bases identical to TRBD1. The source is an adult woman who had mild COVID-19 (a few samples of this study predate the infection). Cell type and time point are not known. CDR3 sequence reads: CASSYRDRGLDNYGYTF. In DNA form, the CDR3 reads TGTGCCAGCAGTTACCGCGACAGGGGGCTTGATAACTATGGCTACACCTTC.